Below, 17 T cell receptor beta chains from the same sample are listed, as sequenced in a study of blood T cell repertoires in COVID-19. TCRdb's table, derived via immunoSEQ multiplex PCR, lists solely in-frame clones and lacks some. The table lists about 500,000 clones, about 89% of them singletons. Specimen: peripheral blood. These receptors all come from a woman aged 45 to 65 with COVID-19, enrolled during active disease.

This chain connects TRBV4-2 to TRBJ2-5, with D unresolved. This CDR3 region has 14 residues. CDR1 is LGHNA, CDR2 YNFKEQ, per germline. V shed 2 bases and J shed 8 bases, with 15 bases lying between them. The CDR3 DNA is TGTGCCAGCAGCCAAAGTGCCCTAGTGCGAACCCAGTACTTC. Translation gives CASSQSALVRTQYF.

V is TRBV12-3 or TRBV12-4 and J is TRBJ2-7, with D unclear. This CDR3 has 12 amino acids. Trimming took off 6 bases at V and 3 bases at J, with 9 bases between the two ends. The CDR3 nucleotides read TGTGCCAGCAGCACCACAGTCTACGAGCAGTACTTC. Amino acid sequence: CASSTTVYEQYF.

The chain recombines TRBV11-2 with TRBJ1-1, with 9 bases lining up with TRBD1. The germline gives CDR1 SGHAT, CDR2 FQNNGV. Trimming at V came to 5 bases and at J to 3 bases, leaving 10 bases not matched to a gene. The CDR3 runs to 16 residues. In DNA, the CDR3 is TGTGCCAGCAGCACCCGGACAGGGGCTGGTCACACTGAAGCTTTCTTT. Translation: CASSTRTGAGHTEAFF.

This chain joins TRBV29-1 and TRBJ2-3, with TRBD2 matching 9 bases. CDR1 SQVTM and CDR2 ANQGSEA come from the germline V gene. The CDR3 is 18 residues long. The V and J ends lost 7 bases and 2 bases, in that order; junction bases with no gene match: 19. CDR3 bases: TGCAGCGCTTACCCTCGGGAGGAGCGGGGGGCGATCACAGATACGCAGTATTTT. Translation: CSAYPREERGAITDTQYF.

The V gene is TRBV5-1, the J gene TRBJ2-7; D might be TRBD2 (7 bases). The germline gives CDR1 SGHRS, CDR2 YFSETQ. The CDR3 consists of 16 residues. V was shortened by 4 bases and J by 5 bases, with 22 bases between the two germline ends. The CDR3 spells CASSLLPQGGGNEQYF. CDR3 DNA: TGCGCCAGCAGCCTACTTCCCCAAGGGGGGGGCAACGAGCAGTACTTC.

This sequence joins TRBV5-4 and TRBJ2-5, with D possibly being TRBD2 (5 bases). Germline V gives CDR1 SGHNT, CDR2 YYREEE (reference sequence). The V and J ends lost 4 bases and 3 bases respectively, with 16 bases between them. This CDR3 spans 15 amino acids. For the CDR3, the DNA is TGTGCCAGCAGCCCTGAACTTCTAGCAGAAGAGACCCAGTACTTC. It yields the protein CASSPELLAEETQYF. Based on the CDR3 plus reference TRBV5-4 and TRBJ2-5, the full variable domain is ETGVTQSPTHLIKTRGQQVTLRCSSQSGHNTVSWYQQALGQGPQFIFQYYREEENGRGNFPPRFSGLQFPNYSSELNVNALELDDSALYLCASSPELLAEETQYFGPGTRLLVL.

The chain combines TRBV6-6 with TRBJ1-2; D unresolved. With 5 bases removed from V and 7 bases from J, the gap between germline ends came to 11 bases. Germline V CDR1 and CDR2: MNHNY, SVGAGI (reference sequence). The CDR3 loop spans 12 amino acids. In DNA form, the CDR3 reads TGTGCCAGCAGTACCCTTGTCGGTGGCTACACCTTC. Translating gives CASSTLVGGYTF.

A single count supports this clone. V usage is TRBV29-1 and J usage is TRBJ2-6; D not resolved. CDR1 is SQVTM and CDR2 is ANQGSEA in the germline V gene. The CDR3 is 13 residues long. Trimming removed 4 bases from V and 0 bases from J, with 4 bases in between. DNA for the CDR3: TGCAGCGTTGTTAGCTCTGGGGCCAACGTCCTGACTTTC. It yields the protein CSVVSSGANVLTF.

The J gene is TRBJ1-1, the V gene TRBV2, with 7 bases identical to TRBD1. The CDR3 runs to 14 residues. CDR1 is SNHLY, CDR2 FYNNEI, per germline. V trimming: 6 bases; J trimming: 5 bases; junction bases outside the gene matches: 9. CDR3 loop: CASSLTQGETEAFF. DNA of the CDR3: TGTGCCAGCAGCCTCACCCAGGGGGAAACTGAAGCTTTCTTT.

The chain employs TRBV2 and TRBJ1-6; unclear D gene. This CDR3 comprises 17 residues. Germline V lookup: CDR1 SNHLY, CDR2 FYNNEI. Trimming stripped 2 bases from V and 8 bases from J, with 19 bases between. CDR3 sequence reads: CASSEHPREFEYSPLHF. CDR3 bases: TGTGCCAGCAGTGAACACCCACGGGAGTTCGAGTATTCACCCCTCCACTTT.

The chain employs TRBV30 and TRBJ1-1, with TRBD1 matching over 8 bases. The trim removed 2 bases at V and 4 bases at J, leaving 6 bases unmatched. The CDR3 loop spans 14 amino acids. CDR1 is GTSNPN and CDR2 is SVGIG in the germline V gene (reference sequence). CDR3: CAWSTGGESTEAFF. In DNA, the CDR3 is TGTGCCTGGAGTACAGGGGGAGAGAGCACTGAAGCTTTCTTT.

V usage is TRBV4-1 and J usage is TRBJ2-3; 12 bases line up with TRBD2. CDR3 size: 17 residues. Unmatched junction bases numbered 11, after V lost 7 bases and J lost 3 bases. Germline V gene lookup returns CDR1 MGHRA and CDR2 YSYEKL. The chain's CDR3 is CASNSLLTSGGTDTQYF. In DNA, the CDR3 is TGCGCCAGCAACTCCCTCCTGACTAGCGGGGGTACAGATACGCAGTATTTT.

The chain links TRBV5-1 to TRBJ2-6; D is possibly TRBD2 (7 bases). The CDR3 contains 16 residues. Trimming pared 4 bases from V and 2 bases from J, leaving 13 bases between. Germline-derived CDR1 and CDR2 are SGHRS and YFSETQ. The CDR3 coding sequence is TGCGCCAGCAGCCTTGGGGGGGCTGCTGGGGCCAACGTCCTGACTTTC. Amino acids: CASSLGGAAGANVLTF.

V is TRBV6-5 and J is TRBJ1-5, with a possible D match to TRBD1 (5 bases). Trimming removed 6 bases at V and 2 bases at J, with 11 bases between. Germline loops: CDR1 MNHEY, CDR2 SVGAGI. CDR3 size: 14 residues. CDR3 DNA: TGTGCCAGCAGACTCAGGGCAGGCAATCAGCCCCAGCATTTT. Its translation: CASRLRAGNQPQHF.

The chain is built from TRBV11-2 and TRBJ2-7, with 11 nucleotides matching TRBD2. The CDR3 sequence is 15 residues long. Germline lookup yields CDR1 SGHAT and CDR2 FQNNGV. J lost 0 bases, V lost 5 bases, and 3 bases had no gene match. The CDR3 reads CASSVTSGGSYEQYF. The CDR3, as DNA: TGTGCCAGCAGCGTAACTAGCGGGGGCTCCTACGAGCAGTACTTC.

The chain carries TRBV4-2 and TRBJ2-7; 10 bases are shared with TRBD1. V dropped 4 bases and J dropped 2; count of bases not matched to a gene: 8. Germline lookup yields CDR1 LGHNA and CDR2 YNFKEQ. The CDR3 runs to 16 residues. The CDR3 is CASSLLGGTGAYEQYF. The CDR3 coding sequence is TGTGCCAGCAGCCTCCTAGGCGGGACAGGGGCCTACGAGCAGTACTTC.

Remarks on this clone: Other nucleotide sequences in the sample specify the same CDR3. The chain recombines TRBV7-2 with TRBJ2-7; D uncertain. The CDR3 is 13 residues long. Germline lookup yields CDR1 SGHTA and CDR2 FQGNSA. V lost 1 base and J lost 2, with 6 bases in between. CDR3 protein: CASSLGGTYEQYF. The CDR3 nucleotides read TGTGCCAGCAGCTTAGGCGGAACCTACGAGCAGTACTTC.